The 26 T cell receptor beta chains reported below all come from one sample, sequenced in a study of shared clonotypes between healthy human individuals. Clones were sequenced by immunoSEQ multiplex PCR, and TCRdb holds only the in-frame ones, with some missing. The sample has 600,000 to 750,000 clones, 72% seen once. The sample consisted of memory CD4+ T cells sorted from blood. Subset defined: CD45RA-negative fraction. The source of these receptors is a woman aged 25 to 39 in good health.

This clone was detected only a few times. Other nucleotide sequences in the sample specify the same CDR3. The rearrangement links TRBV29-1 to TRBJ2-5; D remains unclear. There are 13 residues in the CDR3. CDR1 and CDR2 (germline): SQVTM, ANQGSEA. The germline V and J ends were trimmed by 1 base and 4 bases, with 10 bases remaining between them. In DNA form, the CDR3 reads TGCAGCGTTGAAGTGACCGGGCCAGAGACCCAGTACTTC. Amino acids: CSVEVTGPETQYF. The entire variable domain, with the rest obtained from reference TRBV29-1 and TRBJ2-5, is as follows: SAVISQKPSRDICQRGTSLTIQCQVDSQVTMMFWYRQQPGQSLTLIATANQGSEATYESGFVIDKFPISRPNLTFSTLTVSNMSPEDSSIYLCSVEVTGPETQYFGPGTRLLVL.

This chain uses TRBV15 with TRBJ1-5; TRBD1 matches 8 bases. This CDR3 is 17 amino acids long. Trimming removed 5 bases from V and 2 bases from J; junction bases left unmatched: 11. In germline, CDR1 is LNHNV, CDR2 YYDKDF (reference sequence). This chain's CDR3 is CATSVGRDRGRNQPQHF. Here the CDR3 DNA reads TGTGCCACCAGCGTAGGTCGAGACAGGGGCCGCAATCAGCCCCAGCATTTT.

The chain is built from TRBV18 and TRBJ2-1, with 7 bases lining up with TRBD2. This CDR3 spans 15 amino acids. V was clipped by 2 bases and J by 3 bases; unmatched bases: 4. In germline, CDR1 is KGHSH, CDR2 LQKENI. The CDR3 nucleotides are TGTGCCAGCTCACCAGCGGGAGTGGACTACAATGAGCAGTTCTTC. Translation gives CASSPAGVDYNEQFF.

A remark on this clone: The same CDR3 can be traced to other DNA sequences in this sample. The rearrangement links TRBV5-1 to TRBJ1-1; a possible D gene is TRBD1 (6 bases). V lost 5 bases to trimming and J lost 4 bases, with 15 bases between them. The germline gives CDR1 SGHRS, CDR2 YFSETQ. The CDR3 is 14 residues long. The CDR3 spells CASSTGTGGTEAFF. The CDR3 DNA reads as TGCGCCAGCAGTACAGGGACCGGTGGCACTGAAGCTTTCTTT. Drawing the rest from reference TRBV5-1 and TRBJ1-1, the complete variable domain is KAGVTQTPRYLIKTRGQQVTLSCSPISGHRSVSWYQQTPGQGLQFLFEYFSETQRNKGNFPGRFSGRQFSNSRSEMNVSTLELGDSALYLCASSTGTGGTEAFFGQGTRLTVV.

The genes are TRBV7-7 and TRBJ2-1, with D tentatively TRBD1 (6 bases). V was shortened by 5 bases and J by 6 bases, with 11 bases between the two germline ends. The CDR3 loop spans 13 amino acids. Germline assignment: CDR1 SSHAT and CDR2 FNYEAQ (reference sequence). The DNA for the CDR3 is TGTGCCAGCAGCGCCAGGGGCTTCAATGAGCAGTTCTTC. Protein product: CASSARGFNEQFF.

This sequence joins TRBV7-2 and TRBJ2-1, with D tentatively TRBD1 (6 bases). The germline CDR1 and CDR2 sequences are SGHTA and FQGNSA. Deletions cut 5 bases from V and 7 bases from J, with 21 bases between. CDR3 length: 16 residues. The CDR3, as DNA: TGTGCCAGCAGCCGCACCCGGGACACTCGTTTGAATGAGCAGTTCTTC. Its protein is CASSRTRDTRLNEQFF.

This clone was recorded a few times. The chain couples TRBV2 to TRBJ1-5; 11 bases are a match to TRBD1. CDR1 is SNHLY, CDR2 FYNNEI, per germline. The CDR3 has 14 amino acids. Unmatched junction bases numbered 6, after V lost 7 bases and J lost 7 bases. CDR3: CASTRGQGAQPQHF. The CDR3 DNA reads TGTGCCAGCACCCGTGGACAGGGGGCGCAGCCCCAGCATTTT.

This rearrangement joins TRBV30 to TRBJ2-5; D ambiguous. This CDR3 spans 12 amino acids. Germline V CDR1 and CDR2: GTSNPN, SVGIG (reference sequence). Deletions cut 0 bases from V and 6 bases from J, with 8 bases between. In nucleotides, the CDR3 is TGTGCCTGGAGTGTTGGGGTGCAGACCCAGTACTTC. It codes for CAWSVGVQTQYF. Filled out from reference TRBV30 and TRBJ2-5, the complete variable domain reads SQTIHQWPATLVQPVGSPLSLECTVEGTSNPNLYWYRQAAGRGLQLLFYSVGIGQISSEVPQNLSASRPQDRQFILSSKKLLLSDSGFYLCAWSVGVQTQYFGPGTRLLVL.

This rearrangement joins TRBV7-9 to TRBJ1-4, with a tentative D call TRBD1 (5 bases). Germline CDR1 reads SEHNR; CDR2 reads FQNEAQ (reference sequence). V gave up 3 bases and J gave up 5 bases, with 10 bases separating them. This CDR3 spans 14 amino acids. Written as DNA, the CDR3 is TGTGCCAGCAGCTTTGGACACGGAAATGAAAAACTGTTTTTT. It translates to CASSFGHGNEKLFF.

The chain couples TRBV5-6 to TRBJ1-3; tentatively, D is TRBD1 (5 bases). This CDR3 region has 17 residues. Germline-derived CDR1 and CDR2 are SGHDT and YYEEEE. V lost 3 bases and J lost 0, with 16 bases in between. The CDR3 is CASSSTLRGSSGNTIYF. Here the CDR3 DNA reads TGTGCCAGCAGCTCGACTTTGAGGGGCTCCTCTGGAAACACCATATATTTT.

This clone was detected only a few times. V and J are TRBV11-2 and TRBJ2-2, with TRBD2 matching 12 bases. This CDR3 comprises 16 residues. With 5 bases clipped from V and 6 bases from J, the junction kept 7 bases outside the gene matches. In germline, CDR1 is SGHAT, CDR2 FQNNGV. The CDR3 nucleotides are TGTGCCAGCAGCCGTCAGACTAGCGGGAGTGCCGGGGAGCTGTTTTTT. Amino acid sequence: CASSRQTSGSAGELFF.

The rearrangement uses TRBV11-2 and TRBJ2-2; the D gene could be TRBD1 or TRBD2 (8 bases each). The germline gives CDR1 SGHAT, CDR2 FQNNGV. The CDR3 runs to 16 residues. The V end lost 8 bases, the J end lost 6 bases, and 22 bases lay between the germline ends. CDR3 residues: CASGVVAGQAAGELFF. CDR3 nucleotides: TGTGCCAGCGGCGTTGTAGCGGGACAGGCCGCCGGGGAGCTGTTTTTT.

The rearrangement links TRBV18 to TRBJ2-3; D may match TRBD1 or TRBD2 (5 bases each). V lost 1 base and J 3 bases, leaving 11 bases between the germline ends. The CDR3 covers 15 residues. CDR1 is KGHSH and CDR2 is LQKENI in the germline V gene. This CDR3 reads CASSPRGSETDTQYF. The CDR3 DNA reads TGTGCCAGCTCACCACGGGGGAGTGAGACAGATACGCAGTATTTT.

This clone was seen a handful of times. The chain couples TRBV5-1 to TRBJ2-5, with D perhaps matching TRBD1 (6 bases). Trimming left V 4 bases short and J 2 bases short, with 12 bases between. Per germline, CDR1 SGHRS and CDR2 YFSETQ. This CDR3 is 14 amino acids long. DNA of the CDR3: TGCGCCAGCAGCCGAATGGGGGCTCAAGAGACCCAGTACTTC. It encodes CASSRMGAQETQYF.

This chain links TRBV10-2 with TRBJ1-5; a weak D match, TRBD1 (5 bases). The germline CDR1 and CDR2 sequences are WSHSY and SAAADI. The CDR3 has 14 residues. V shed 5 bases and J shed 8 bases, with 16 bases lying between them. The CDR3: CASSPGGVGEPQHF. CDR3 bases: TGCGCCAGCAGTCCCGGGGGGGTAGGGGAGCCCCAGCATTTT.

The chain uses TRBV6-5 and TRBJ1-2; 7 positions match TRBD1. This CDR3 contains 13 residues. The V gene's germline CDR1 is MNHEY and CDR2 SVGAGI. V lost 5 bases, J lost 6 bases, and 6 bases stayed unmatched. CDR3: CASSRRQGDGYTF. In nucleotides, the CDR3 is TGTGCCAGCAGTCGTCGACAGGGAGATGGCTACACCTTC.

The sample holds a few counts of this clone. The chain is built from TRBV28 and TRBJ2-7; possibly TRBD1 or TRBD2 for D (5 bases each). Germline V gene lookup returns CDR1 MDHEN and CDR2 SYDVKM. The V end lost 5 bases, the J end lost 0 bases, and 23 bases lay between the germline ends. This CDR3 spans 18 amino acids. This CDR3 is CASSTGTLSLTVSYEQYF. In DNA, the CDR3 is TGTGCCAGCAGTACCGGGACCCTAAGTCTAACTGTCTCCTACGAGCAGTACTTC.

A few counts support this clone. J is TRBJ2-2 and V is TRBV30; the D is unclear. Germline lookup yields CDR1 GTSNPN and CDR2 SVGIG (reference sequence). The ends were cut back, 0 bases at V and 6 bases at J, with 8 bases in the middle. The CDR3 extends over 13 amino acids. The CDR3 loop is CAWSVQVSGELFF. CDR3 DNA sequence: TGTGCCTGGAGTGTCCAGGTATCCGGGGAGCTGTTTTTT.

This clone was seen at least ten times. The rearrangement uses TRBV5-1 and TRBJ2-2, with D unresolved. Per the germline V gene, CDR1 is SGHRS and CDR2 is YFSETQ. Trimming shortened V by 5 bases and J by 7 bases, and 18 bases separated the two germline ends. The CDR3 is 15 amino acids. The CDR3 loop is CASRPTTGSYGELFF. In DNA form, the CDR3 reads TGCGCCAGCAGACCGACCACCGGGTCTTACGGGGAGCTGTTTTTT. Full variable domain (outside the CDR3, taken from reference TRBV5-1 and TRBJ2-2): KAGVTQTPRYLIKTRGQQVTLSCSPISGHRSVSWYQQTPGQGLQFLFEYFSETQRNKGNFPGRFSGRQFSNSRSEMNVSTLELGDSALYLCASRPTTGSYGELFFGEGSRLTVL.

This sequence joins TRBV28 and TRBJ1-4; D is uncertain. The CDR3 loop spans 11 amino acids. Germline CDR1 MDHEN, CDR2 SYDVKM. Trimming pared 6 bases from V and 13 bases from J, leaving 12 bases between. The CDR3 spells CASRDRLGLFF. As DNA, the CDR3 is TGTGCCAGCAGAGATAGACTGGGACTGTTTTTT.

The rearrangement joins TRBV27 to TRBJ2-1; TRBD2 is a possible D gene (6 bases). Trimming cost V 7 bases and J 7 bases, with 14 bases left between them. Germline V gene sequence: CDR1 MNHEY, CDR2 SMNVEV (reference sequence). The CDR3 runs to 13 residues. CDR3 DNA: TGTGCCAGCAAACCACTAGCAACGAATGAGCAGTTCTTC. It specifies CASKPLATNEQFF.

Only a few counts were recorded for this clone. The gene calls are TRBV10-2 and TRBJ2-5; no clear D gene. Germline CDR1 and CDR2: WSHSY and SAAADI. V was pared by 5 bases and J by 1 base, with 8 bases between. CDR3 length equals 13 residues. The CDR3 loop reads CASSLGPQETQYF. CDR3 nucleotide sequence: TGCGCCAGCAGTTTGGGCCCCCAAGAGACCCAGTACTTC.

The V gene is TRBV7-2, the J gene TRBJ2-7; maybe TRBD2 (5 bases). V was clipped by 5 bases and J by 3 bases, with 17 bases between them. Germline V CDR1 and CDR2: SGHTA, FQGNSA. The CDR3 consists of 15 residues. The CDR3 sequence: CASSRGSGGLYEQYF. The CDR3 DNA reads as TGTGCCAGCAGCCGAGGTTCTGGCGGGCTCTACGAGCAGTACTTC.

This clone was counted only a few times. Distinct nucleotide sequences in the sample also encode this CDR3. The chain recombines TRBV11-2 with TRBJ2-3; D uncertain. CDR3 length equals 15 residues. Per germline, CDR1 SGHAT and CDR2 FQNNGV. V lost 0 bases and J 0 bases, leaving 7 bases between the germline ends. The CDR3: CASSLDRASTDTQYF. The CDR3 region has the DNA TGTGCCAGCAGCTTAGATCGGGCAAGCACAGATACGCAGTATTTT.

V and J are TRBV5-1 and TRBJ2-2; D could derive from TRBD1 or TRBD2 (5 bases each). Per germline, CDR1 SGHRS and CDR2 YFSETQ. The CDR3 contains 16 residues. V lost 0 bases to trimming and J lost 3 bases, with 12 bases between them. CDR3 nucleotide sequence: TGCGCCAGCAGCTTGGCTCGGGACGGATACACCGGGGAGCTGTTTTTT. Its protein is CASSLARDGYTGELFF.

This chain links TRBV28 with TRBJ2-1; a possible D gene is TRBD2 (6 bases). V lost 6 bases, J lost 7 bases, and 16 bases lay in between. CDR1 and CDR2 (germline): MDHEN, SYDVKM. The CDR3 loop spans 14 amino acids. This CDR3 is CASSLAEHWNEQFF. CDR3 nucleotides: TGTGCCAGCAGCTTAGCGGAGCACTGGAATGAGCAGTTCTTC.